Below, one TCR beta chain is given with its context. Its specificity is not known. The CDR3 has 14 residues. The germline V gene encodes CDR1 SGHDT and CDR2 YYEEEE. The V end lost 4 bases, the J end lost 1 base, and 12 bases lay between the germline ends. This sample was included in a study of shared clonotypes between healthy human individuals. Study summary: A few men and a couple of women, aged 18 to 49, were donors.

Broader study findings: Clonotypes which were not shared had lower generation probabilities than clonotypes that all four donors shared. Of the naive CD4 clonotypes, around 4.9% were shared across a handful of donors.

Assay runs were performed at deep level. Profiled with immunoSEQ multiplex PCR; TCRdb holds only in-frame clones, not every one. Among about 2.3 million clones listed, less than 95% were seen once. The source is a man between 18 and 29 years old in good health. Some clones in this sample may be carry-over from other donors' samples. The chain employs TRBV5-6 and TRBJ2-7; D remains ambiguous. The material sequenced was naive CD4+ T cells from PBMCs. Specified subset: CD45RA+ positively selected. DNA for the CDR3: TGTGCCAGCAGCGGACGACCCCTATCCTACGAGCAGTACTTC. This sequence encodes CASSGRPLSYEQYF.